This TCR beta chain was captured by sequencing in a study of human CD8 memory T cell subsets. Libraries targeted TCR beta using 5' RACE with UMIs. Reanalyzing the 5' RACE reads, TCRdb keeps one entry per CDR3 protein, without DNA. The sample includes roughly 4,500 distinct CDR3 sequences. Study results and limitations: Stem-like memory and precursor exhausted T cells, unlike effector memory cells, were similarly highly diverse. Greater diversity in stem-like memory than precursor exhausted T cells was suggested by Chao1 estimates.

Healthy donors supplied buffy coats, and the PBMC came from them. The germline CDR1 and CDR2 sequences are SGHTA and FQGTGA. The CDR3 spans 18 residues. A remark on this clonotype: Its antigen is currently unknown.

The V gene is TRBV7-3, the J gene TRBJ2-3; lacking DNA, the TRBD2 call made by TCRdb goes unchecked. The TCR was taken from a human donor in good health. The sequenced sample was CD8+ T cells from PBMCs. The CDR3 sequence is CASSPVPGRRDGRDTQYF.